Sequencing of this T cell receptor beta chain was carried out in a study of CD8 T cells in ankylosing spondylitis. At least ten counts were recorded for this clonotype. CDR1 SGHDT and CDR2 YYEEEE come from the germline V gene. The CDR3 runs to 14 residues. The V end lost 4 bases, the J end lost 5 bases, and 15 bases lay between the germline ends. TCRdb recomputed calls from the 5' RACE reads with MiXCR, one row per CDR3 protein. The table includes about 31,000 distinct CDR3 sequences, 7.2% detected once. Material for sequencing was blood, either unsorted or a sorted T cell fraction (not recorded which). The source of this sequence is a male donor with ankylosing spondylitis or in good health (not recorded which). The chain recombines TRBV5-6 with TRBJ2-5, with D possibly matching TRBD2 (7 bases). CDR3 nucleotide sequence: TGTGCCAGCAGCACCCCATCGGGGGGCGAGACCCAGTACTTC. Protein: CASSTPSGGETQYF.